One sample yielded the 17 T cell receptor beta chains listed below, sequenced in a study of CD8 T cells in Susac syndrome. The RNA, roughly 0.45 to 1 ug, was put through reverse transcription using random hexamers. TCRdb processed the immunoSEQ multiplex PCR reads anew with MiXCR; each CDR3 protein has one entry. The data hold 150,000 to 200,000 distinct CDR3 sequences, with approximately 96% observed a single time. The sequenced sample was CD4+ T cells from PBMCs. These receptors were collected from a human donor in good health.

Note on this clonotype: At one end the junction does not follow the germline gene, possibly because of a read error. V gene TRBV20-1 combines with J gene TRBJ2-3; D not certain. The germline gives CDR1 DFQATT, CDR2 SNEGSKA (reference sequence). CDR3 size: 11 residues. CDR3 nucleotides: TGCAGTGCCAGAGACGGAGATACGCAGTATTTT. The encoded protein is CSARDGDTQYF.

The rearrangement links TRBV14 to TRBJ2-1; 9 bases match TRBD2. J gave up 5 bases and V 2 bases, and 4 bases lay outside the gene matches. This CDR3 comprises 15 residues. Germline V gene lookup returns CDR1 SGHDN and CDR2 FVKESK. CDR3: CASSQLAGGHNEQFF. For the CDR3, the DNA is TGTGCCAGCAGCCAATTGGCGGGGGGGCACAATGAGCAGTTCTTC.

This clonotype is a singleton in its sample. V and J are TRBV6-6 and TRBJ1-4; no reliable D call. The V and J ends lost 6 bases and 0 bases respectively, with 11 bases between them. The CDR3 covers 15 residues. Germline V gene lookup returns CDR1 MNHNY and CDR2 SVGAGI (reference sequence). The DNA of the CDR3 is TGTGCCAGCAGATCCCCGGCCACAACTAATGAAAAACTGTTTTTT. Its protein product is CASRSPATTNEKLFF.

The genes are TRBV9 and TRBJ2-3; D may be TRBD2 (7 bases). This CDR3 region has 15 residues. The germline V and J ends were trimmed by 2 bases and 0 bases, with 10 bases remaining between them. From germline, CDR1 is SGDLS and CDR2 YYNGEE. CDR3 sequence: CASSVRGGSTDTQYF. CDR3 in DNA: TGTGCCAGCAGCGTTCGCGGGGGCAGCACAGATACGCAGTATTTT.

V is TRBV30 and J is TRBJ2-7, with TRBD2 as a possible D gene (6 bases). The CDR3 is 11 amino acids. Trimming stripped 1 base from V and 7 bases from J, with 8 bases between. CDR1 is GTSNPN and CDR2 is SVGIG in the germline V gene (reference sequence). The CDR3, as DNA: TGTGCCTGGAGTGCCCGGGGGGAGCAGTACTTC. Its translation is CAWSARGEQYF.

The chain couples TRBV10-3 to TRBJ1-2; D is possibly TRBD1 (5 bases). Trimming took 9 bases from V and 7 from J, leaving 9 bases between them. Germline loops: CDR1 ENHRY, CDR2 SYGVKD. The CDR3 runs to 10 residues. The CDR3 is CAMDMGGYTF. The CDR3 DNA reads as TGTGCCATGGACATGGGTGGCTACACCTTC.

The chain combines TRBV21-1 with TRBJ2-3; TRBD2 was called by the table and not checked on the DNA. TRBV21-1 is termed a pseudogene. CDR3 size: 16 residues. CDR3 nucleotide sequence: TGTGCCAGCAGCACCCGGACTACGGTTCCCACAGATACGCAGTATTTT. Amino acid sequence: CASSTRTTVPTDTQYF.

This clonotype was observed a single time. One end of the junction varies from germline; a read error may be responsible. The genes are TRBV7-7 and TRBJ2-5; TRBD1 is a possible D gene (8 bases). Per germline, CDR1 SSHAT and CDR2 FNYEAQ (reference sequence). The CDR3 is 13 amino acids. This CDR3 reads CASSLDREGTQYF. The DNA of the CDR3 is TGTGCTAGCAGCTTGGACAGGGAGGGGACCCAGTACTTC.

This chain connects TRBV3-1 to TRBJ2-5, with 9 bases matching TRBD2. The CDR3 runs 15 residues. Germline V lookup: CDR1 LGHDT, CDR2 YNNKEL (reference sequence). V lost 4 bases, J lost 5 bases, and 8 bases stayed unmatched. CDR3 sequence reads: CASSPPGLARETQYF. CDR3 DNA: TGTGCCAGCAGCCCGCCGGGACTAGCTCGCGAGACCCAGTACTTC.

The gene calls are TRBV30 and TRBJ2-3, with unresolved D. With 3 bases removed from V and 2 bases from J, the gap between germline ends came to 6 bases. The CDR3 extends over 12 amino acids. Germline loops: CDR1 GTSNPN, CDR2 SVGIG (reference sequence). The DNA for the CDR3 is TGTGCCTGGAGGCCATACACAGATACGCAGTATTTT. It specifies CAWRPYTDTQYF.

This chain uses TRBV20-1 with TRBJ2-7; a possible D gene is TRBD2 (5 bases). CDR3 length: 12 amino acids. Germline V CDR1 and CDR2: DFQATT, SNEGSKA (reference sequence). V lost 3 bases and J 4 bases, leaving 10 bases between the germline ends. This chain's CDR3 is CSASTPGYEQYF. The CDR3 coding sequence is TGCAGTGCTAGTACGCCGGGATACGAGCAGTACTTC.

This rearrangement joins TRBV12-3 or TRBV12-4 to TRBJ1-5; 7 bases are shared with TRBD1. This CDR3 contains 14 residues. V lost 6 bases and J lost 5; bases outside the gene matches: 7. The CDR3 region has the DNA TGTGCCAGCAGCTACGACAGGGTGGATCAGCCCCAGCATTTT. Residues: CASSYDRVDQPQHF.

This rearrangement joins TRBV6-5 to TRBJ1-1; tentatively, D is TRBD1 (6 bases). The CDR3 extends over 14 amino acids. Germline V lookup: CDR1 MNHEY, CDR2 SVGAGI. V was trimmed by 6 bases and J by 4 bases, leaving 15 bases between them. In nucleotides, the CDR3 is TGTGCCAGCAGCCAGGGGCGCCGGGGCACTGAAGCTTTCTTT. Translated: CASSQGRRGTEAFF.

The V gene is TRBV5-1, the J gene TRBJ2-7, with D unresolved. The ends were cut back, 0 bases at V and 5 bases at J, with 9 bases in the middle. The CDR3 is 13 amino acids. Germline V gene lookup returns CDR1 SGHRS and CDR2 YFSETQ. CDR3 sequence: CASSLEASNEQYF. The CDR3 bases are TGCGCCAGCAGCTTGGAGGCCTCAAACGAGCAGTACTTC.

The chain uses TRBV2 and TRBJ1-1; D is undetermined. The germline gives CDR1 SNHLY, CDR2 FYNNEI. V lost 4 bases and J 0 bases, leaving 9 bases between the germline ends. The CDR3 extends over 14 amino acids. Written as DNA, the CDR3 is TGTGCCAGCAGTGGCGCAGAATTGAACACTGAAGCTTTCTTT. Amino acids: CASSGAELNTEAFF. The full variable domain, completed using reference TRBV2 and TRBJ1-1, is EPEVTQTPSHQVTQMGQEVILRCVPISNHLYFYWYRQILGQKVEFLVSFYNNEISEKSEIFDDQFSVERPDGSNFTLKIRSTKLEDSAMYFCASSGAELNTEAFFGQGTRLTVV.

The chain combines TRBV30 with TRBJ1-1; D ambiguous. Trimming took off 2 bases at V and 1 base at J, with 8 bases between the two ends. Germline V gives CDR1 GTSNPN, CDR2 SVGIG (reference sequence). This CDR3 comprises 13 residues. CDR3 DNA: TGTGCCTGGAGTCTCGGGCCGAACACTGAAGCTTTCTTT. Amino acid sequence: CAWSLGPNTEAFF.

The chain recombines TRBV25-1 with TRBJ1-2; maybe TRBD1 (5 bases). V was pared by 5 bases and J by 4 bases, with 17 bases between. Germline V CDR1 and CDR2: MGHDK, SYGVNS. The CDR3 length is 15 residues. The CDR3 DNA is TGTGCCAGCAGTCCTTTGGGAGCAGGGAGCTATGGCTACACCTTC. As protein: CASSPLGAGSYGYTF.